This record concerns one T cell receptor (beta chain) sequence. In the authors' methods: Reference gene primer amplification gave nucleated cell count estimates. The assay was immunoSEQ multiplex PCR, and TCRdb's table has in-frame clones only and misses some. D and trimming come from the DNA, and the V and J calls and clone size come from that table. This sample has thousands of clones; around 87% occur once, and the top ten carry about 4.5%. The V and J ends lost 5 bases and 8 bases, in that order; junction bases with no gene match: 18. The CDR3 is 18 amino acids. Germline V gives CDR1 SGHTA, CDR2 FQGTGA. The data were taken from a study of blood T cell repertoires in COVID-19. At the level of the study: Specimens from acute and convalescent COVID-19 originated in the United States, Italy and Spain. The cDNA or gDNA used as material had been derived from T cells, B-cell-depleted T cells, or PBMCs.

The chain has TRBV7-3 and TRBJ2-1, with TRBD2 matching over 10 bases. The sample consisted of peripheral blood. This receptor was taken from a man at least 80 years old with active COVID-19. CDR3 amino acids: CASSPRGLAGASDYEQFF. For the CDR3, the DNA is TGTGCCAGCAGCCCCCGAGGGCTAGCGGGAGCTTCGGACTATGAGCAGTTCTTC.